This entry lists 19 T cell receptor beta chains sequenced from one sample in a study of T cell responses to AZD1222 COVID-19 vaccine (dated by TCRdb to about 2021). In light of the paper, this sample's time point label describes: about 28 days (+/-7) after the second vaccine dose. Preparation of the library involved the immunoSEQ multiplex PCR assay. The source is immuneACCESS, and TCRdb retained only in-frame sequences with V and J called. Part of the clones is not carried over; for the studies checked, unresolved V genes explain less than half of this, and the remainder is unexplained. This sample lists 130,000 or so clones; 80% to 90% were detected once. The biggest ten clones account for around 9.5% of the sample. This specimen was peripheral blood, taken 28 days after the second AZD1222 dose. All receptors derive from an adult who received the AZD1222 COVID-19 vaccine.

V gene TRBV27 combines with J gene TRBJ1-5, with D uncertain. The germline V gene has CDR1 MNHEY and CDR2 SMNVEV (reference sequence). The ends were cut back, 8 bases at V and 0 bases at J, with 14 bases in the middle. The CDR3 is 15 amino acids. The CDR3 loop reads CASSTQIYSNQPQHF. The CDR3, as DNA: TGTGCCAGCTCGACCCAGATTTATAGCAATCAGCCCCAGCATTTT.

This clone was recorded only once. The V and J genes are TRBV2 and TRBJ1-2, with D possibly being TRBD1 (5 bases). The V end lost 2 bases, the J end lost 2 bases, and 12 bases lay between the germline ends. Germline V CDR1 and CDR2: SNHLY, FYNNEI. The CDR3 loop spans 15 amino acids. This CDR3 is CASSERPRQNYGYTF. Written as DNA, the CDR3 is TGTGCCAGCAGTGAACGCCCACGACAGAACTATGGCTACACCTTC.

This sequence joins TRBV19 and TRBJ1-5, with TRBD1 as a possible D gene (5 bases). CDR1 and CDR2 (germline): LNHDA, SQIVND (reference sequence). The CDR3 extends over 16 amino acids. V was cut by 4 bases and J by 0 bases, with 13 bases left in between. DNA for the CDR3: TGTGCCAGTAGTAGGCGACAGTCCTATAGCAATCAGCCCCAGCATTTT. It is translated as CASSRRQSYSNQPQHF.

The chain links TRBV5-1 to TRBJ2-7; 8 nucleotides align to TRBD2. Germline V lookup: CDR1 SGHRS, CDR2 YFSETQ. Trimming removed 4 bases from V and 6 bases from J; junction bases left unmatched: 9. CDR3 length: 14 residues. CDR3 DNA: TGCGCCAGCAGCCCTAGCGGGTTTAGCGGCGAGCAGTACTTC. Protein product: CASSPSGFSGEQYF.

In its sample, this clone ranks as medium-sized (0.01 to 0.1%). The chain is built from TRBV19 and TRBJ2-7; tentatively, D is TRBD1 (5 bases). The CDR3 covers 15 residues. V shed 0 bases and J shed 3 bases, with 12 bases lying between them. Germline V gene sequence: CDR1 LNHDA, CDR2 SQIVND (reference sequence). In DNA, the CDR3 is TGTGCCAGTAGTATAGAGGCCAGGGTAGGCTACGAGCAGTACTTC. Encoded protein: CASSIEARVGYEQYF. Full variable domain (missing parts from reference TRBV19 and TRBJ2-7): DGGITQSPKYLFRKEGQNVTLSCEQNLNHDAMYWYRQDPGQGLRLIYYSQIVNDFQKGDIAEGYSVSREKKESFPLTVTSAQKNPTAFYLCASSIEARVGYEQYFGPGTRLTVT.

Here the CDR3 reads CASSPPYGGAYGYTF. DNA for the CDR3: TGTGCCAGCAGCCCCCCTTACGGCGGGGCCTATGGCTACACCTTC. V gene TRBV9 combines with J gene TRBJ1-2, with a tentative D call TRBD1 (5 bases). The germline V and J ends were trimmed by 4 bases and 4 bases, with 17 bases remaining between them. CDR3 length: 15 amino acids. Germline V CDR1 and CDR2: SGDLS, YYNGEE.

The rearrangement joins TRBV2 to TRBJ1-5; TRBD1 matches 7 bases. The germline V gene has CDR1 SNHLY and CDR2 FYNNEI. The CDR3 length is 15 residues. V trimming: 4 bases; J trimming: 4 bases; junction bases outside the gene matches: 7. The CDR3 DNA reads TGTGCCAGCAGTGGAGGGGTACAGGGGAATCAGCCCCAGCATTTT. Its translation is CASSGGVQGNQPQHF.

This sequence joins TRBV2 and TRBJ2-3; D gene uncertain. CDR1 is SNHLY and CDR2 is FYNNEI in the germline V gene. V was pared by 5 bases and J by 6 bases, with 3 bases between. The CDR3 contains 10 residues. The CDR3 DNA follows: TGTGCCAGCAGTCTGGATACGCAGTATTTT. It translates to CASSLDTQYF.

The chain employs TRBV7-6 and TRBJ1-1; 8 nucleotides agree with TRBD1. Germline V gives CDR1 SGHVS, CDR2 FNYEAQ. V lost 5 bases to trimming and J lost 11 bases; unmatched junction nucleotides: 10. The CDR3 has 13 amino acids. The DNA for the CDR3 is TGTGCCAGCAGCCAAGGACAGGGTAAGGAGGCTTTCTTT. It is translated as CASSQGQGKEAFF. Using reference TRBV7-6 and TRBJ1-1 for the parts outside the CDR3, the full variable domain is GAGVSQSPRYKVTKRGQDVALRCDPISGHVSLYWYRQALGQGPEFLTYFNYEAQQDKSGLPNDRFSAERPEGSISTLTIQRTEQRDSAMYRCASSQGQGKEAFFGQGTRLTVV.

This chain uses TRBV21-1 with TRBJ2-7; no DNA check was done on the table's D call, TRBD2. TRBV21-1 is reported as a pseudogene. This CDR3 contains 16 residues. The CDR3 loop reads CASSKDTRRLNYEQYF. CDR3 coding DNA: TGTGCCAGCAGCAAAGACACCCGGAGACTAAACTACGAGCAGTACTTC.

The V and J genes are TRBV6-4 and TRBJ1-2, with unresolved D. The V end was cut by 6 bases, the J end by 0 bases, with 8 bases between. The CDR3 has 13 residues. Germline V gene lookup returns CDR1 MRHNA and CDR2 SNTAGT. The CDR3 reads CASSPGTNYGYTF. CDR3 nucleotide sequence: TGTGCCAGCAGCCCGGGTACTAACTATGGCTACACCTTC.

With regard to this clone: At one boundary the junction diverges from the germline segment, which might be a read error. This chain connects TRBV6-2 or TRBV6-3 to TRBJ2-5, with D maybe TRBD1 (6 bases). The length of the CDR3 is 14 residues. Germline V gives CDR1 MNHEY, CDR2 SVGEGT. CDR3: CASCYTTGWETQYF. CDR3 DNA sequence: TGTGCCAGCTGTTACACGACAGGTTGGGAGACCCAGTACTTC.

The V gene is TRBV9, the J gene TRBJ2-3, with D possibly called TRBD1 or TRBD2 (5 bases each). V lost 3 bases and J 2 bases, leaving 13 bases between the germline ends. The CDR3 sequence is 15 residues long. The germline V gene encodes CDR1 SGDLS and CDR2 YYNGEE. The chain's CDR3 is CASSGPGQTTDTQYF. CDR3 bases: TGTGCCAGCAGCGGCCCGGGGCAGACCACAGATACGCAGTATTTT.

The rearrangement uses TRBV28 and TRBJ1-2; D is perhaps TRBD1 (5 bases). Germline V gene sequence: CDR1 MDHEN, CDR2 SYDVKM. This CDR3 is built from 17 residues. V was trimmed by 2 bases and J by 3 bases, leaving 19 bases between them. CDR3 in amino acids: CASSLNLRSGRDYGYTF. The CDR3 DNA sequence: TGTGCCAGCAGTTTAAACTTGAGGTCAGGGCGAGACTATGGCTACACCTTC.

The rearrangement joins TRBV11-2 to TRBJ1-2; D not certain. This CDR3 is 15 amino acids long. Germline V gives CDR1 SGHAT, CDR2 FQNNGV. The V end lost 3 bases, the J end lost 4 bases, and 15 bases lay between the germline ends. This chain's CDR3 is CASSFPDGRLYGYTF. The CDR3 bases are TGTGCCAGCAGCTTTCCAGACGGCAGGCTCTATGGCTACACCTTC.

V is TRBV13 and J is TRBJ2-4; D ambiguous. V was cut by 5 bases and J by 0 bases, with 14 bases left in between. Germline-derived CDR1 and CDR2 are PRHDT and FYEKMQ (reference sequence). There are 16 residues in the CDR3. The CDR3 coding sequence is TGTGCCAGCAGCGCTAGGGCTAAACTAGCCAAAAACATTCAGTACTTC. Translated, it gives CASSARAKLAKNIQYF.

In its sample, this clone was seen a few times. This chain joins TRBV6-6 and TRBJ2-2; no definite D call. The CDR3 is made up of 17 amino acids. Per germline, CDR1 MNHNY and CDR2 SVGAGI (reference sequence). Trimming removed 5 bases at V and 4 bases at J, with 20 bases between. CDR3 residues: CASSPTRHARSTGELFF. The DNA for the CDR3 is TGTGCCAGCAGTCCCACCCGACACGCCCGGTCCACCGGGGAGCTGTTTTTT.

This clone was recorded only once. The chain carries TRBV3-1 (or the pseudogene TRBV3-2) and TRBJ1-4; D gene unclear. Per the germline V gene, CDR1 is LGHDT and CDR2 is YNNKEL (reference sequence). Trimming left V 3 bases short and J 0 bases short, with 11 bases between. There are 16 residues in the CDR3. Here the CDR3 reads CASSQSGGATNEKLFF. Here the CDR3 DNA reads TGTGCCAGCAGCCAGTCAGGCGGGGCAACTAATGAAAAACTGTTTTTT.

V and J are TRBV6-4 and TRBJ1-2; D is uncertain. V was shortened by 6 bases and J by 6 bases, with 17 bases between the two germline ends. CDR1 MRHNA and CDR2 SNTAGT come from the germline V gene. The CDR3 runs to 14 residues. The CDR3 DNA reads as TGTGCCAGCAGGGAATCCGGCCGGTCGCATGGCTACACCTTC. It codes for CASRESGRSHGYTF.